This T cell receptor (beta chain) was captured by sequencing in a study of somatic mutations in cytotoxic T cells in rheumatoid arthritis. Profiled with immunoSEQ multiplex PCR; TCRdb holds only in-frame clones, not every one. The sample gives tens of thousands of clones, approximately 84% of which show up once; more than 2.5% is in the top ten. The CD4+ and CD8+ fractions came from positive magnetic bead selection and were purity-checked by flow cytometry. The sample consisted of CD8+ T cells sorted from blood. This clonotype was obtained from a man in his forties or fifties in good health.

The CDR3 spells CTSRGDFYGYTF. The CDR3 bases are TGCACCAGCAGGGGAGATTTCTATGGCTACACCTTC. The rearrangement joins TRBV1 to TRBJ1-2. TRBV1 constitutes a pseudogene. This CDR3 region has 12 residues.